Sequencing of this TCR beta chain was carried out in a study of CD8 T cells in Susac syndrome. Study-wide background: When blood was drawn, the patients with Susac syndrome were therapy-naive, on corticosteroids, or on intravenous immunoglobulin alone. Study-wide findings and caveats: Peak Susac CD8+ clonal expansion occurred in TEMRA cells and active patients.

The T cells that were sequenced for TCR beta were CD8+ and CD4+ cells from blood. With random hexamers, reverse transcription was performed on roughly 0.45 to 1 ug of RNA. Multiplex PCR with immunoSEQ amplified the TCR beta CDR3 across 54 Vbeta and 13 Jbeta. TCRdb re-derived calls from the immunoSEQ multiplex PCR reads in MiXCR, one entry per CDR3 protein. The data contain fewer than 85,000 distinct CDR3 sequences, 94% of them singletons. V was clipped by 5 bases and J by 3 bases, with 14 bases between them. The CDR3 consists of 13 residues. Germline assignment: CDR1 DFQATT and CDR2 SNEGSKA (reference sequence). Concerning this clonotype: The antigen is not known.

Sequencing input: CD8+ T cells from PBMCs. V and J are TRBV20-1 and TRBJ2-7; the D call may be TRBD1 or TRBD2 (5 bases each). This sequence originates from a human donor with Susac syndrome. The CDR3 DNA reads TGCAGTGCTTCCCCCGGGGCCCTCTACGAGCAGTACTTC. As protein: CSASPGALYEQYF.